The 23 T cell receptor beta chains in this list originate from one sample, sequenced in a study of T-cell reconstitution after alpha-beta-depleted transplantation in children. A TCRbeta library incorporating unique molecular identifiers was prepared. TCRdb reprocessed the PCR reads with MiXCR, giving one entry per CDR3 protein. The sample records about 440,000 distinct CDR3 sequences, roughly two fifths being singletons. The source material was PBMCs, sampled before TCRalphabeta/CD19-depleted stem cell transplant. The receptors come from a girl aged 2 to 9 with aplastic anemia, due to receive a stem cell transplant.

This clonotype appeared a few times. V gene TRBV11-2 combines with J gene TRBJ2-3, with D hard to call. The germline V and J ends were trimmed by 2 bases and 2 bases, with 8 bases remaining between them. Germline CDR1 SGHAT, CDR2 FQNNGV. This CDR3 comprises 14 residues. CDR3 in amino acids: CASSLILSTDTQYF. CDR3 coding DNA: TGTGCCAGCAGCTTAATCCTCTCCACAGATACGCAGTATTTT.

The CDR3 region is CASRPDRGNYGYTF. CDR3 sequence (DNA): TGCGCCAGCAGACCGGACAGGGGCAACTATGGCTACACCTTC. The rearrangement links TRBV5-1 to TRBJ1-2; 9 bases map to TRBD1. The CDR3 contains 14 residues. The germline V gene has CDR1 SGHRS and CDR2 YFSETQ. V dropped 5 bases and J dropped 2; count of bases not matched to a gene: 4.

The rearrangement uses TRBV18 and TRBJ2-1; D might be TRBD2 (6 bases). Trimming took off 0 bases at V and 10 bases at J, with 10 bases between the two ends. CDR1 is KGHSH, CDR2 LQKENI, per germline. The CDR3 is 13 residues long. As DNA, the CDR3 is TGTGCCAGCTCACCACCGATGGCGGGGGAGCAGTTCTTC. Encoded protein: CASSPPMAGEQFF.

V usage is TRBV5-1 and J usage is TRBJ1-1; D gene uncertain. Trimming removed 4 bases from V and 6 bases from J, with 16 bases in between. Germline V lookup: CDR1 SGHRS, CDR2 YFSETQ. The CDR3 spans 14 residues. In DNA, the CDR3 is TGCGCCAGCAGCATGGGGTTTGTGGACGCTGAAGCTTTCTTT. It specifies CASSMGFVDAEAFF.

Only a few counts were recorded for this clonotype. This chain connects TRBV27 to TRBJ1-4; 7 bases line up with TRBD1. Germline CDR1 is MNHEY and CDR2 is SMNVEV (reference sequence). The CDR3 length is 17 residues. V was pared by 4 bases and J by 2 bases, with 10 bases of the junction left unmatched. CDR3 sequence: CASSSRTGHLTNEKLFF. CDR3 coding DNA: TGTGCCAGCAGTTCCAGGACAGGACACCTTACTAATGAAAAACTGTTTTTT.

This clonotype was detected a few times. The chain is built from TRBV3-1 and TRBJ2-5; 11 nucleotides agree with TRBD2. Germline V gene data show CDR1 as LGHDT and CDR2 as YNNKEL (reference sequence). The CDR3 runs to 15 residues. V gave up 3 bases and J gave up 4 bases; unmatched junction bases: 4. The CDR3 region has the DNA TGTGCCAGCAGCCACTTAGCGGGAGGGGGAGAGACCCAGTACTTC. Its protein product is CASSHLAGGGETQYF.

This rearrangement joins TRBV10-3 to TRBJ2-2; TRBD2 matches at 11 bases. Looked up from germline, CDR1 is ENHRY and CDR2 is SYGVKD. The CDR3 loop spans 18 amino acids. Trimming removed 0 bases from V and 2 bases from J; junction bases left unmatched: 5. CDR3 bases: TGTGCCATCAGTGAGTCTCTAGCGGGGGGACTCAACACCGGGGAGCTGTTTTTT. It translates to CAISESLAGGLNTGELFF.

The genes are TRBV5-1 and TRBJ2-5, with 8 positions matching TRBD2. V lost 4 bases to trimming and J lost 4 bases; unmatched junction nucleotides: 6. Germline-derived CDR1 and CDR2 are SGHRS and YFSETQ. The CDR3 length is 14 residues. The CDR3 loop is CASSSGREGETQYF. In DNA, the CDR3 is TGCGCCAGCAGCAGCGGGAGAGAGGGAGAGACCCAGTACTTC.

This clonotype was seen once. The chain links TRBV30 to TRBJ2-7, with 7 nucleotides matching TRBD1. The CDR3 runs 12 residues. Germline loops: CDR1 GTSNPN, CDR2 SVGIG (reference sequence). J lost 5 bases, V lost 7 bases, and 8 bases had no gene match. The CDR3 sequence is CAYARGQDEQYF. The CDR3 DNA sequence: TGTGCCTACGCGAGGGGGCAAGACGAGCAGTACTTC.

The CDR3 nucleotides are TGCGCCAGCAGCTTGGAGTCGTCAGGCAAATATTCGGTTTACGAGCAGTACTTC. The encoded protein is CASSLESSGKYSVYEQYF. This chain uses TRBV5-1 with TRBJ2-7, with D unresolved. The CDR3 covers 18 residues. In germline, CDR1 is SGHRS, CDR2 YFSETQ. Deletions cut 0 bases from V and 4 bases from J, with 23 bases between. Filled out from reference TRBV5-1 and TRBJ2-7, the complete variable domain reads KAGVTQTPRYLIKTRGQQVTLSCSPISGHRSVSWYQQTPGQGLQFLFEYFSETQRNKGNFPGRFSGRQFSNSRSEMNVSTLELGDSALYLCASSLESSGKYSVYEQYFGPGTRLTVT.

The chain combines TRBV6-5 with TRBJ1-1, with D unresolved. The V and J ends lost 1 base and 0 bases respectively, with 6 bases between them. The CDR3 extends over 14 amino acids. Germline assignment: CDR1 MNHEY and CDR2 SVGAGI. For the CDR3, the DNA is TGTGCCAGCAGTTACTGCTACCTGAACACTGAAGCTTTCTTT. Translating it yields CASSYCYLNTEAFF.

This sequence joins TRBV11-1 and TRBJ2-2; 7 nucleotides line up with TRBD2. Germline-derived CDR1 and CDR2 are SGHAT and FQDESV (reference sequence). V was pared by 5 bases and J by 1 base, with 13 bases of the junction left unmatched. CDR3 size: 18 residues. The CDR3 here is CASSAIRGGLRNTGELFF. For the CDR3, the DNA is TGTGCCAGCAGCGCGATCCGCGGGGGACTTCGGAACACCGGGGAGCTGTTTTTT.

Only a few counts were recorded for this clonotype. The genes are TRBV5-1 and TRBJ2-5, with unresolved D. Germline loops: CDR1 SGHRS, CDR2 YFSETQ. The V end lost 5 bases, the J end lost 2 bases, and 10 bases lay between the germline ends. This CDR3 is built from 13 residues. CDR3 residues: CASREPSQETQYF. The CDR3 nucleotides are TGCGCCAGCAGGGAGCCCTCGCAAGAGACCCAGTACTTC. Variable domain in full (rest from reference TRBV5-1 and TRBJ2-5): KAGVTQTPRYLIKTRGQQVTLSCSPISGHRSVSWYQQTPGQGLQFLFEYFSETQRNKGNFPGRFSGRQFSNSRSEMNVSTLELGDSALYLCASREPSQETQYFGPGTRLLVL.

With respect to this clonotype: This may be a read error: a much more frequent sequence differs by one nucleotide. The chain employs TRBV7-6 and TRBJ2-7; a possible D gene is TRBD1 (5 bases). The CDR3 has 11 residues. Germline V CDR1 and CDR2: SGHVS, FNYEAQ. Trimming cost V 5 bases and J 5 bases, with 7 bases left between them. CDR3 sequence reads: CASSAGNEQYF. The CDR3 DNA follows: TGTGCCAGCAGCGCAGGGAACGAGCAGTACTTC. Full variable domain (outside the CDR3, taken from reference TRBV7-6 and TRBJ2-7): GAGVSQSPRYKVTKRGQDVALRCDPISGHVSLYWYRQALGQGPEFLTYFNYEAQQDKSGLPNDRFSAERPEGSISTLTIQRTEQRDSAMYRCASSAGNEQYFGPGTRLTVT.

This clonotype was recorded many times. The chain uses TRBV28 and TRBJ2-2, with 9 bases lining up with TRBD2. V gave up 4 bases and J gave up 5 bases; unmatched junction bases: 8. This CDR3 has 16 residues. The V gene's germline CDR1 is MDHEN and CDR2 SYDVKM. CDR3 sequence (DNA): TGTGCCAGCAGTTCCCCAGCGGGAGGACGTACCGGGGAGCTGTTTTTT. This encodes CASSSPAGGRTGELFF. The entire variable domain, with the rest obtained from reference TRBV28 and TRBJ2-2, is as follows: DVKVTQSSRYLVKRTGEKVFLECVQDMDHENMFWYRQDPGLGLRLIYFSYDVKMKEKGDIPEGYSVSREKKERFSLILESASTNQTSMYLCASSSPAGGRTGELFFGEGSRLTVL.

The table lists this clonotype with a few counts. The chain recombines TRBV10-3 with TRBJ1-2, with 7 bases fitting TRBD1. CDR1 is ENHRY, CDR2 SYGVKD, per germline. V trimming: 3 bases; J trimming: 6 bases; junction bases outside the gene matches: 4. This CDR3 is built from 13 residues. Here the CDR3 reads CAISEQGWDGYTF. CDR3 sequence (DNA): TGTGCCATCAGTGAACAGGGGTGGGATGGCTACACCTTC.

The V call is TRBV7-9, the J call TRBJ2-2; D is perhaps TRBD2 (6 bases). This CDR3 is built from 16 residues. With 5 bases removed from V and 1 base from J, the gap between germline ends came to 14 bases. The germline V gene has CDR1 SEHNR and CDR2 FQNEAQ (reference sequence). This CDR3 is CASSPGTGRNTGELFF. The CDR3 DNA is TGTGCCAGCAGCCCAGGTACCGGGAGGAACACCGGGGAGCTGTTTTTT.

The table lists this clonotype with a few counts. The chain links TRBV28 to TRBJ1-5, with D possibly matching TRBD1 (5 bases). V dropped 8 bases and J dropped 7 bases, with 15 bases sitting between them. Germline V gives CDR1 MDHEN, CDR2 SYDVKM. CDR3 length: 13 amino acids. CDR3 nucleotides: TGTGCCAGCCTCGGGGGTACGAGGCAGCCCCAGCATTTT. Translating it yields CASLGGTRQPQHF. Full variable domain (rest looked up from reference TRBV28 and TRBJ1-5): DVKVTQSSRYLVKRTGEKVFLECVQDMDHENMFWYRQDPGLGLRLIYFSYDVKMKEKGDIPEGYSVSREKKERFSLILESASTNQTSMYLCASLGGTRQPQHFGDGTRLSIL.

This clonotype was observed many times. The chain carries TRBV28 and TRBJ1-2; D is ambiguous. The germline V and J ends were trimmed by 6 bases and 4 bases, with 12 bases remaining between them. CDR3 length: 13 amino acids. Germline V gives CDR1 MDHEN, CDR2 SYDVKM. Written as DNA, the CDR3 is TGTGCCAGCAGCACGGCCTCATTCTATGGCTACACCTTC. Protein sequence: CASSTASFYGYTF.

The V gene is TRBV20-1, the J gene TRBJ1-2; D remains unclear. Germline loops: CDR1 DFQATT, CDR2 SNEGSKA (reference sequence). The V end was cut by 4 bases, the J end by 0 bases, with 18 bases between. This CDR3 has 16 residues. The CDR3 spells CSATAGVGTANYGYTF. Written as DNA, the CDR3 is TGCAGTGCTACCGCCGGGGTTGGAACAGCTAACTATGGCTACACCTTC.

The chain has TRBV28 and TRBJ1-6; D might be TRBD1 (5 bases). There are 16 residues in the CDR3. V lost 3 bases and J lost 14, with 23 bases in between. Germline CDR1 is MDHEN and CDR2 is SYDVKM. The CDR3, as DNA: TGTGCCAGCAGTTTCCCCGCACGTCGAAGGGGAGAGACCCTCCACTTT. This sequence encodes CASSFPARRRGETLHF.

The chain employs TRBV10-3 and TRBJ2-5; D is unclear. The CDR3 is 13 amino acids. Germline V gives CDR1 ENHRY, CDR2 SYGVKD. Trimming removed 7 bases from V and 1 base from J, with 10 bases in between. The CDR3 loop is CAIKARFQETQYF. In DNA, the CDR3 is TGTGCCATCAAAGCGAGATTCCAAGAGACCCAGTACTTC.

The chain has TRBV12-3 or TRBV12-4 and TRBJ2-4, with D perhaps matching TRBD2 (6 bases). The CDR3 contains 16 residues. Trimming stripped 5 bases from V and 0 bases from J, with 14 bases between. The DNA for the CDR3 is TGTGCCAGCAGTGGCGTTTGGGACTTAGCCAAAAACATTCAGTACTTC. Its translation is CASSGVWDLAKNIQYF.